The TCR beta chain described here comes from a study of CD8 T cells in ankylosing spondylitis. This clonotype appeared many times. From germline, CDR1 is SGHVS and CDR2 FNYEAQ. V gave up 5 bases and J gave up 4 bases; unmatched junction bases: 9. This CDR3 has 16 amino acids. The authors made TCR beta libraries by quantitative 5'-RACE with molecular barcodes. One entry per CDR3 protein results from TCRdb running MiXCR on the 5' RACE reads. This table holds around 150,000 distinct CDR3 sequences, about 6.7% found once. This chain uses TRBV7-6 with TRBJ2-1; 9 bases are shared with TRBD2. The sample consisted of blood, either unsorted or a sorted T cell fraction (not recorded which). The sequence was collected from a female donor with ankylosing spondylitis or in good health (not recorded which). The CDR3 region has the DNA TGTGCCAGCAGCCCGCAAGGAGCGGGGGGATACAATGAGCAGTTCTTC. Protein sequence: CASSPQGAGGYNEQFF.